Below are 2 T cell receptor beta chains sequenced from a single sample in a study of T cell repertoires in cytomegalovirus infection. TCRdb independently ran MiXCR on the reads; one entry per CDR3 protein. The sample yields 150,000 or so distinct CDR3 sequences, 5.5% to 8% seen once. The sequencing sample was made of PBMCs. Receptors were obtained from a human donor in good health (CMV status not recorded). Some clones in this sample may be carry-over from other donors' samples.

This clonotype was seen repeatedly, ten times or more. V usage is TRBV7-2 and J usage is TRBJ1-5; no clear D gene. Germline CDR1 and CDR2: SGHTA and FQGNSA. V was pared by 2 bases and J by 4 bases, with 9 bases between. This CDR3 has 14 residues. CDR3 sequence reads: CASSLWAVNQPQHF. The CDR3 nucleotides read TGTGCCAGCAGCTTATGGGCAGTTAATCAGCCCCAGCATTTT. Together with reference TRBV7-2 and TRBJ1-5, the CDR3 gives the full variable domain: GAGVSQSPSNKVTEKGKDVELRCDPISGHTALYWYRQSLGQGLEFLIYFQGNSAPDKSGLPSDRFSAERTGGSVSTLTIQRTQQEDSAVYLCASSLWAVNQPQHFGDGTRLSIL.

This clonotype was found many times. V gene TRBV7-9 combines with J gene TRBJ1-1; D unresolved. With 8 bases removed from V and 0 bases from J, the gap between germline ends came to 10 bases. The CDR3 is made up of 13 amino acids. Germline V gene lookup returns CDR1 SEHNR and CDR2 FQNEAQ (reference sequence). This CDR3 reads CASGTDLNTEAFF. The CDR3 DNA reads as TGTGCCAGCGGTACAGACCTGAACACTGAAGCTTTCTTT.